The rows below give T cell receptor beta chains drawn from one sample of a study of glioma-infiltrating T cells after dendritic cell vaccination. Here immunoSEQ multiplex PCR was the method, and the copy in TCRdb shows in-frame clones only, minus some. Among roughly 98,000 clones, 85% to 90% were seen once, and the ten largest hold more than 15%. Source: blood, taken before dendritic cell vaccination. The receptors were gathered from a human donor with glioblastoma. Each CDR3 is given with its conserved first and last residue. D genes are given only for firm matches. Clone size is stated in some rows and not others, as once, few, many or a class when expanded.

j_gene	d_gene	len	v_gene	abundance	CDR3nt	CDR3aa
TRBJ2-1	TRBD2	16	TRBV7-6	-	TGTGCCAGCAGCTATGTTCGCGGGAGTAGCTACAATGAGCAGTTCTTC	CASSYVRGSSYNEQFF
TRBJ1-1	TRBD1	15	TRBV6-5	-	TGTGCCAGCAGTTACTGGGACAGGGCTGACACTGAAGCTTTCTTT	CASSYWDRADTEAFF
TRBJ1-2	-	14	TRBV18	-	TGTGCCAGCTCACCTAGGGGCCCGTTTGGGGGCTACACCTTC	CASSPRGPFGGYTF
TRBJ2-7	TRBD2	15	TRBV28	-	TGTGCCAGCAGTTTTACGACTAGCGGGAGCACCGAGCAGTACTTC	CASSFTTSGSTEQYF
TRBJ2-7	TRBD1	14	TRBV19	-	TGTGCCAGTAGTGGGACCGGGACAGCTTACGAGCAGTACTTC	CASSGTGTAYEQYF
TRBJ2-7	-	11	TRBV27	-	TGTGCCAGCAGTTATCGGGGAGAGCAGTACTTC	CASSYRGEQYF
TRBJ1-1	-	15	TRBV9	-	TGTGCCAGCAGCGTAGAGGGAGGGCGGGGCACTGAAGCTTTCTTT	CASSVEGGRGTEAFF
TRBJ2-3	TRBD2	16	TRBV7-3	-	TGTGCCAGCAGCGACCCGGGCGGGGGGGGCTCCATGCGGAAGTATTTT	CASSDPGGGGSMRKYF
TRBJ2-7	TRBD1	14	TRBV5-6	-	TGTGCCAGCAGCTTGGGACAGGGGGCTTACGAGCAGTACTTC	CASSLGQGAYEQYF
TRBJ2-1	-	16	TRBV4-2	-	TGTGCCAGCAGCCAAGGCACTAGTATTACCTACAATGAGCAGTTCTTC	CASSQGTSITYNEQFF
TRBJ1-2	-	14	TRBV6-5	-	TGTGCCAGCAGCCCGGACAGAAAAAACTATGGCTACACCTTC	CASSPDRKNYGYTF
TRBJ1-2	-	13	TRBV28	once	TGTGCCAGCAGTTTACAGGCCCCGGTTGGCTACACCTTC	CASSLQAPVGYTF
TRBJ2-7	-	16	TRBV29-1	-	TGCAGCGTTGAAAGTGAATCGGTAACGCAGGGCGGCGAGCAGTACTTC	CSVESESVTQGGEQYF
TRBJ2-1	TRBD2	17	TRBV18	few	TGTGCCAGCTCCCGGGGCCAGCGGCGGGAGGGCCGTAATGAGCAGTTCTTC	CASSRGQRREGRNEQFF
TRBJ2-3	-	16	TRBV29-1	-	TGCAGCGTTGTAGGTTTCCCGCAGGGGAACACAGATACGCAGTATTTT	CSVVGFPQGNTDTQYF
TRBJ1-2	TRBD1	14	TRBV18	-	TGTGCCAGCTCACTGGACAGGGGAATAAATGGCTACACCTTC	CASSLDRGINGYTF
TRBJ2-5	TRBD2	16	TRBV7-2	-	TGTGCCAGCAGCTTAGATGGGACTAGCGCCCTCAGGACCCAGTACTTC	CASSLDGTSALRTQYF
TRBJ2-5	-	14	TRBV6-1	-	TGTGCCAGCAGTGGATTAGGGGCCCAAGAGACCCAGTACTTC	CASSGLGAQETQYF
TRBJ2-7	TRBD1	17	TRBV4-1	-	TGCGCCAGCAGCCAGTTTGTGGACAGGGGACTATCCTACGAGCAGTACTTC	CASSQFVDRGLSYEQYF
TRBJ1-6	-	14	TRBV14	-	TGTGCCACCTCCCGGACAGAGTATAATTCACCCCTCCACTTT	CATSRTEYNSPLHF
TRBJ1-2	-	13	TRBV15	-	TGTGCCACCAGCAGAGCTACAGGGAATGGCTACACCTTC	CATSRATGNGYTF
TRBJ1-5	TRBD1	14	TRBV6-1	few	TGTGCCAGCAGTGAAGGACAGGGGCATCAGCCCCAGCATTTT	CASSEGQGHQPQHF
TRBJ1-1	-	13	TRBV11-1	-	TGTGCCAGCAGCTTAGGTGGGGGGACTGACGCTTTCTTT	CASSLGGGTDAFF
TRBJ2-7	-	14	TRBV7-6	-	TGTGCCAGCAGCAATCCAGGGGAAACCTACGAGCAGTACTTC	CASSNPGETYEQYF
TRBJ1-1	TRBD1	15	TRBV7-2	-	TGTGCCAGCATCCCGACAGGGGTTATGAACACTGAAGCTTTCTTT	CASIPTGVMNTEAFF
TRBJ1-2	-	16	TRBV29-1	once	TGCAGCGTTGAGAAGGGCGCGGGGGCGACCCCCCTAGGCTACACCTTC	CSVEKGAGATPLGYTF
TRBJ1-5	-	13	TRBV27	few	TGTGCCAGCAGTGTAGCCCCGATTCAGCCCCAGCATTTT	CASSVAPIQPQHF
TRBJ2-7	TRBD1	14	TRBV5-4	-	TGTGCCAGCAGCTTGCGGACAGGGTCCTACGAGCAGTACTTC	CASSLRTGSYEQYF
TRBJ1-1	TRBD1	16	TRBV5-1	-	TGCGCCAGCAGACATGGGACAGGGGTTGTTGGCACTGAAGCTTTCTTT	CASRHGTGVVGTEAFF
TRBJ1-2	-	15	TRBV9	-	TGTGCCAGCAGCGCGCGTCTACAGGGCCCTTTGGGCTACACCTTC	CASSARLQGPLGYTF
TRBJ2-7	TRBD1	15	TRBV27	-	TGTGCCAGCAGTCTCTACCGGGACAGGGCGGCCGAGCAGTACTTC	CASSLYRDRAAEQYF
TRBJ2-3	-	16	TRBV7-2	-	TGTGCCAGCAGCTTAGTGGTGGGGAGTAGCACAGATACGCAGTATTTT	CASSLVVGSSTDTQYF
TRBJ2-5	TRBD1	14	TRBV7-2	-	TGTGCCAGCGGGAGTCCAGGGGGCGGGGAGACCCAGTACTTC	CASGSPGGGETQYF
TRBJ2-6	-	15	TRBV6-1	few	TGTGCCAGCAGGACCGGGGGATCTGGGGCCAACGTCCTGACTTTC	CASRTGGSGANVLTF
TRBJ2-7	-	15	TRBV19	-	TGTGCCAGTAGTAGCCGTGGCCTGTCTCTCTACGAGCAGTACTTC	CASSSRGLSLYEQYF
TRBJ2-1	TRBD2	15	TRBV6-4	many	TGTGCCAGCAGTGACCTAGCGGGAGCCTACAATGAGCAGTTCTTC	CASSDLAGAYNEQFF
TRBJ2-7	-	14	TRBV9	-	TGTGCCAGCTGCTCGGGTGGGGCTAATGACGAGCAGTACTTC	CASCSGGANDEQYF
TRBJ2-7	TRBD2	16	TRBV28	-	TGTGCCAGCAGTTCCCCGACTAGCGGGAGTACTTACGAGCAGTACTTC	CASSSPTSGSTYEQYF
TRBJ2-7	TRBD2	15	TRBV6-5	-	TGTGCCAGCAGTTACGCGGCTAGCGGGAGTTACGAGCAGTACTTC	CASSYAASGSYEQYF
TRBJ2-7	TRBD1	16	TRBV4-3	-	TGCGCCAGCAGCCATTCCGGGACAGGGGAGATCTACGAGCAGTACTTC	CASSHSGTGEIYEQYF
TRBJ1-3	-	15	TRBV7-6	few	TGTGCCAGCAGCTTATCGGGATCTACTGGAAACACCATATATTTT	CASSLSGSTGNTIYF
TRBJ2-7	-	12	TRBV29-1	-	TGCAGCGTTGAAGAGGGGGCGGAGGAGCAGTACTTC	CSVEEGAEEQYF
TRBJ2-5	TRBD2	15	TRBV5-5	-	TGTGCCAGCAGCTTAAGCGGGAGTTTCCAAGAGACCCAGTACTTC	CASSLSGSFQETQYF
TRBJ2-3	-	13	TRBV2	-	TGTGCCAGCTCTTCGGGGTTTACAGATACGCAGTATTTT	CASSSGFTDTQYF
TRBJ2-7	-	13	TRBV7-9	-	TGTGCCAGCACACGGTCACCCGAGTCCGAGCAGTACTTC	CASTRSPESEQYF